This entry concerns a single TCR beta chain. The junction departs from the called germline gene at one end, perhaps through a read error. The study isolated at least 6.5 million PBMCs from each sample. Germline CDR1 is SGHVS and CDR2 is FQNEAQ. This CDR3 contains 13 residues. Sample-barcoded 5' priming and a J-beta primer mix drove a second PCR of about 6 to 12 cycles. MiXCR was run by TCRdb on the 5' RACE reads, yielding one entry per CDR3 protein. The sample lists around 280,000 distinct CDR3 sequences, 25% to 30% seen once, with around 30% in the top ten. This sample is part of a study of blood T cells in healthy people across ages. The wider study: The template switching approach captured approximately one barcoded beta molecule for every two T cells.

Sequenced material: blood. The clonotype originates from a woman between 70 and 85 years old in good health. This rearrangement joins TRBV7-8 to TRBJ2-5; TRBD2 agrees at 9 bases. The CDR3 protein is CASSLGLAETQHF. CDR3 DNA sequence: TGTGCCAGCAGCTTAGGACTAGCGGAGACCCAGCACTTC.